This record covers a single T cell receptor (beta chain). With random hexamers, reverse transcription was performed on about 0.45 to 1 ug of RNA. The amplification used immunoSEQ multiplex PCR on TCR beta CDR3; it spanned 54 Vbeta and 13 Jbeta. TCRdb redid the calling of the immunoSEQ multiplex PCR reads with MiXCR, one entry per CDR3 protein. The table shows approximately 46,000 distinct CDR3 sequences, with over 90% occurring only once. This sample was taken from a study of CD8 T cells in Susac syndrome. CD8+ and CD4+ T cells were negatively isolated; TEMRA cells were FACS-enriched. V was clipped by 4 bases and J by 6 bases; unmatched bases: 8. The germline CDR1 and CDR2 sequences are SGHRS and YFSETQ. This CDR3 is 15 amino acids long.

The sequence was obtained from a human donor in good health. Source material: CD8+ T cells from PBMCs. The chain has TRBV5-1 and TRBJ2-7; 12 bases line up with TRBD2. The CDR3 sequence: CASSPGLAGTLEQYF. The CDR3 DNA follows: TGCGCCAGCAGCCCTGGACTAGCGGGAACCCTCGAGCAGTACTTC.